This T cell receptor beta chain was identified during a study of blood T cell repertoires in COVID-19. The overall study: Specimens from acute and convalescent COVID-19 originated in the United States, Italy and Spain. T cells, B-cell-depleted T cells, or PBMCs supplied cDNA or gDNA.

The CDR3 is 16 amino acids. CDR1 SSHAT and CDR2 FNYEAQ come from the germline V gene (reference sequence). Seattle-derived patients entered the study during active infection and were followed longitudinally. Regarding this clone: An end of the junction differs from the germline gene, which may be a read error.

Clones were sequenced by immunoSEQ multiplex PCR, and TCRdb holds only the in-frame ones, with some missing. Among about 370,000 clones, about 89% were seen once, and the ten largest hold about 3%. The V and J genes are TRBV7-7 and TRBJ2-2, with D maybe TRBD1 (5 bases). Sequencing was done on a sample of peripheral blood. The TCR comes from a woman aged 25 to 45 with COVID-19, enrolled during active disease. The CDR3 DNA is TGTGCTAGCAGCCAGAGGCAGGGCGTGAACACCGGGGAGCTGTTTTTT. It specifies CASSQRQGVNTGELFF.